Presented here are 13 T cell receptor beta chains from one specimen sequenced in a study of blood T cell repertoires in COVID-19. The repertoire was sequenced with immunoSEQ multiplex PCR; TCRdb's copy has only in-frame clones and lacks some. The sample shows about 250,000 clones, 80% to 90% of them seen only once. Sample: peripheral blood. Source of these receptors: a man aged 40-50 years with active or convalescent COVID-19.

The rearrangement joins TRBV18 to TRBJ2-1; D may be TRBD1 (6 bases). V gave up 3 bases and J gave up 7 bases, with 7 bases separating them. The CDR3 consists of 12 residues. In germline, CDR1 is KGHSH, CDR2 LQKENI. The CDR3 region has the DNA TGTGCCAGCTCACCGCAGGGGAATGAGCAGTTCTTC. It translates to CASSPQGNEQFF.

The chain links TRBV30 to TRBJ2-7; perhaps TRBD1 as D (6 bases). Per germline, CDR1 GTSNPN and CDR2 SVGIG (reference sequence). The CDR3 sequence is 13 residues long. Trimming stripped 0 bases from V and 1 base from J, with 7 bases between. The CDR3 spells CAWSVGGSYEQYF. The CDR3 DNA reads as TGTGCCTGGAGTGTAGGGGGTTCCTACGAGCAGTACTTC.

The J gene is TRBJ2-7, the V gene TRBV4-1; weak D call: TRBD1 (6 bases). Per the germline V gene, CDR1 is MGHRA and CDR2 is YSYEKL. CDR3 length: 13 amino acids. Trimming took off 2 bases at V and 6 bases at J, with 11 bases between the two ends. CDR3 sequence: CASSQIGQIEQYF. The DNA for the CDR3 is TGCGCCAGCAGCCAAATTGGACAGATCGAGCAGTACTTC.

This rearrangement joins TRBV6-5 to TRBJ1-4; TRBD1 agrees at 7 bases. The J segment lost 5 bases and the V segment lost 10 bases, leaving 7 bases of the junction unmatched. This CDR3 spans 13 amino acids. Germline CDR1 MNHEY, CDR2 SVGAGI. Here the CDR3 reads CATRDRKNEKLFF. Here the CDR3 DNA reads TGTGCCACCCGGGACAGAAAAAATGAAAAACTGTTTTTT.

The chain couples TRBV2 to TRBJ2-5; tentative D call: TRBD1 (5 bases). This CDR3 has 14 amino acids. Trimming took off 1 base at V and 5 bases at J, with 11 bases between the two ends. CDR1 SNHLY and CDR2 FYNNEI come from the germline V gene. The CDR3 nucleotides are TGTGCCAGCAGTGAAGTTTGGACATCCGAGACCCAGTACTTC. As protein: CASSEVWTSETQYF.

This clone was recorded only once. The rearrangement links TRBV7-2 to TRBJ1-2; D possibly corresponds to TRBD1 (6 bases). This CDR3 spans 15 amino acids. Germline CDR1 SGHTA, CDR2 FQGNSA. The germline V and J ends were trimmed by 3 bases and 5 bases, with 16 bases remaining between them. DNA of the CDR3: TGTGCCAGCAGCTTTGAGAACACAGGGAGATATGGCTACACCTTC. This gives the protein CASSFENTGRYGYTF.

The chain is built from TRBV11-3 and TRBJ1-3, with D possibly matching TRBD1 (5 bases). Trimming left V 0 bases short and J 2 bases short, with 8 bases between. CDR1 is SGHNT, CDR2 YENEEA, per germline. The CDR3 totals 15 residues. This chain's CDR3 is CASSLDGATGNTIYF. CDR3 nucleotides: TGTGCCAGCAGCTTAGATGGGGCGACTGGAAACACCATATATTTT.

V gene TRBV11-2 combines with J gene TRBJ2-1; maybe TRBD2 (5 bases). The V end was cut by 1 base, the J end by 2 bases, with 9 bases between. The length of the CDR3 is 15 residues. The V gene's germline CDR1 is SGHAT and CDR2 FQNNGV. The CDR3 DNA reads TGTGCCAGCAGCTTAGCCACCGGGACCTACAATGAGCAGTTCTTC. This encodes CASSLATGTYNEQFF.

The V and J genes are TRBV18 and TRBJ2-7; 13 nucleotides align to TRBD2. J lost 3 bases, V lost 3 bases, and 2 bases had no gene match. From germline, CDR1 is KGHSH and CDR2 LQKENI. The CDR3 covers 15 residues. The CDR3 nucleotides are TGTGCCAGCTCACCTCGGACTAGCGGGGGCTACGAGCAGTACTTC. Translation gives CASSPRTSGGYEQYF. The whole variable domain, filled in from reference TRBV18 and TRBJ2-7, reads NAGVMQNPRHLVRRRGQEARLRCSPMKGHSHVYWYRQLPEEGLKFMVYLQKENIIDESGMPKERFSAEFPKEGPSILRIQQVVRGDSAAYFCASSPRTSGGYEQYFGPGTRLTVT.

The rearrangement links TRBV14 to TRBJ2-3; no clear D gene. V was clipped by 0 bases and J by 1 base, with 20 bases between them. The CDR3 loop spans 19 amino acids. Germline values: CDR1 SGHDN, CDR2 FVKESK. The CDR3 DNA follows: TGTGCCAGCAGCCAAGATACTTGGTCATCGGCAGGCCGCACAGATACGCAGTATTTT. It translates to CASSQDTWSSAGRTDTQYF.

The V and J genes are TRBV6-2 or TRBV6-3 and TRBJ2-3; TRBD2 matches 13 bases. V gave up 0 bases and J gave up 5 bases; unmatched junction bases: 5. The CDR3 loop spans 17 amino acids. The germline gives CDR1 MNHEY, CDR2 SVGEGT. CDR3 amino acids: CASSYSTSGGLIDTQYF. CDR3 bases: TGTGCCAGCAGTTACTCGACTAGCGGGGGGCTTATAGATACGCAGTATTTT.

V usage is TRBV30 and J usage is TRBJ1-3; D uncertain. The CDR3 runs to 14 residues. Germline CDR1 is GTSNPN and CDR2 is SVGIG (reference sequence). Trimming pared 2 bases from V and 0 bases from J, leaving 8 bases between. The CDR3 sequence is CAWSNAVSGNTIYF. The CDR3 DNA is TGTGCCTGGAGTAACGCAGTCTCTGGAAACACCATATATTTT.

The chain carries TRBV19 and TRBJ1-1; 8 bases align to TRBD1. The germline V gene has CDR1 LNHDA and CDR2 SQIVND (reference sequence). The V segment lost 3 bases and the J segment 8 bases; nucleotides outside the gene matches: 11. This CDR3 has 15 residues. The CDR3: CASSIGYNRGIEAFF. The CDR3, as DNA: TGTGCCAGTAGTATTGGGTACAACAGGGGGATCGAAGCTTTCTTT.